Detailed here is one T cell receptor beta chain. No base quality information exists; no much larger clone differs at one position. This sample was taken from a study of T cells in tuberculosis (dated by TCRdb to about 2018). Concerning the study at large: To characterize T cells specific for the mycobacterial lipid antigen glucose monomycolate (GMM), the study used CD1B tetramers together with high-throughput TCR immunosequencing. Overall results and qualifications from the work: T cells binding the CD1B-GMM tetramer with low affinity may have been missed by the stringent sort gate.

Because TCR-alpha and TCR-beta chains were sequenced unpaired, no information on chain pairing was available. TCR libraries were generated with the immunoSEQ multiplex PCR assay, using TCR-beta and/or TCR-alpha/delta assays for each sample. Amplified TCR libraries were sequenced on the Illumina high-throughput platform. In the original analysis: Clustering and dimensionality reduction were performed using pairwise TCRdist distances among GMM-specific receptors from ex vivo sorted or in vitro expanded T cells. Sequence motifs defined by gene usage and CDR3 content were checked for enrichment by comparing tetramer-positive and tetramer-negative populations. TCRdb obtained this table from immuneACCESS and retained in-frame rearrangements with V and J assigned. These tables miss some clones; where compared with another copy, unresolved V genes account for less than half of the shortfall, and the remainder is unexplained. D and trimming were read from the DNA, whereas the V and J calls and clone size are those reported in that table. A total of about 88,000 clones appear in this sample, approximately 90% of them only once. The top ten clonotypes cover about 1.9% of the sample.

PBMC were thawed, rested overnight, stained with GMM-loaded CD1B tetramer, a Live/Dead dye and anti-CD3, and then sorted on a FACS Aria II. CD1B tetramers were loaded with C32 glucose monomycolate purified from Rhodococcus equi. PBMC used for tetramer sorting had been depleted of CD14-expressing monocytes for a separate study before cryopreservation. From each donor, about 100,000 tetramer-negative cells were also sorted and analyzed side by side with the tetramer-positive cells. Antigen-specific T cells were sorted from a handful of healthy South African adults using GMM-loaded CD1B tetramers. The TCR was taken from an adult woman with latent tuberculosis. The sample taken for sequencing was CD1b-GMM tetramer-negative cells sorted from PBMCs. This specimen's cell subset or site label, per the study, means: T cells not binding CD1B-GMM tetramer, sorted from same donor.

CDR3 protein: CASSLQQASYEQYF. The bases read TGTGCCAGCAGCCTCCAACAGGCCTCCTACGAGCAGTACTTC. The chain links TRBV7-8 with TRBJ2-7; TRBD1 is a possible D gene, resting on 5 matching bases. The cysteine opens and the phenylalanine closes a CDR3 of 14 amino acids. This entry keeps only the CDR3 DNA: 42 bases, framed from base 1. The germline V gene provides CDR1 SGHVS and CDR2 FQNEAQ. Trimming costs V 5 bases and J 0 bases, and their ends lie 11 bases apart.